This T cell receptor (beta chain) stems from a study of OX40 agonist ivuxolimab in advanced cancers. With regard to this clone: Its target is not known.

The length of the CDR3 is 14 residues. Germline CDR1 is SGHRS and CDR2 is YFSETQ. V lost 4 bases, J lost 6 bases, and 13 bases lay in between. Study-level points and caveats: Researchers did not establish what antigens the expanded peripheral T cells target. Compared with CD4+, CD8+ T cells on average had more expanded clones.

TCRdb keeps only in-frame clones here, not all; method: immunoSEQ multiplex PCR. The repertoire holds tens of thousands of clones, with 80% to 95% as singletons. The sample was CD4+ or CD8+ T cells sorted from blood, taken in a trial of the OX40 agonist ivuxolimab. The source of this sequence is an adult with an advanced solid tumor such as melanoma, head and neck, liver or kidney cancer. The chain links TRBV5-1 to TRBJ1-4, with a tentative D call TRBD1 (6 bases). CDR3 DNA sequence: TGCGCCAGCAGCATTTTGACAGGCGATGAAAAACTGTTTTTT. It is translated as CASSILTGDEKLFF.